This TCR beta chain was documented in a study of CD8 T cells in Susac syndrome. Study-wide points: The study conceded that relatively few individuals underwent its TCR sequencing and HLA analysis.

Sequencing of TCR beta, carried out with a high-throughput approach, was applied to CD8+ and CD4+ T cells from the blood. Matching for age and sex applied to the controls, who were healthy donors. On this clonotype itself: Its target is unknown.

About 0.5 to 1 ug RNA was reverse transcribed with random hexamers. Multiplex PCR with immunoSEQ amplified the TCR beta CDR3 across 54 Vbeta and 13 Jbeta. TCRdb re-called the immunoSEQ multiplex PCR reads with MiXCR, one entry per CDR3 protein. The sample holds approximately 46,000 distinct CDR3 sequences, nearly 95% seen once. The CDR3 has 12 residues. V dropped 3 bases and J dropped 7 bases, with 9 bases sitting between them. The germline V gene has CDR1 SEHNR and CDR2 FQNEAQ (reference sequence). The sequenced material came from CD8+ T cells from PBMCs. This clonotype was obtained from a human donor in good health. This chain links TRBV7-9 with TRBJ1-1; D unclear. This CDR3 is CASSLAVVEAFF. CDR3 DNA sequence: TGTGCCAGCAGCTTGGCAGTAGTTGAAGCTTTCTTT.